Listed below are T cell receptor beta chains from one sample, sequenced in a study of blood T cell repertoires in COVID-19. The assay was immunoSEQ multiplex PCR, and TCRdb's table has in-frame clones only and misses some. The table lists some 370,000 clones, around 91% of them singletons. Sequencing used peripheral blood. The receptors here all came from a man aged 18 to 29 with active or convalescent COVID-19. CDR3s include the opening cysteine and the closing phenylalanine or tryptophan. D genes are given only for firm matches. The size entry is marked missing in some rows and otherwise reads once, few, many or a size class.

D,V,J,size,CDR3,DNA
TRBD2,TRBV7-3,TRBJ2-3,-,CASSPGLASTDTQYF,TGTGCCAGCAGCCCCGGACTAGCGAGCACAGATACGCAGTATTTT
-,TRBV29-1,TRBJ1-2,-,CSVERVGGPLYGYTF,TGCAGCGTTGAGAGGGTGGGGGGGCCCCTCTATGGCTACACCTTC
TRBD1,TRBV5-1,TRBJ2-5,-,CASSFGTGKETQYF,TGCGCCAGCAGCTTCGGGACAGGAAAAGAGACCCAGTACTTC
-,TRBV18,TRBJ1-5,once,CASSPRRQSGDSNQPQHF,TGTGCCAGCTCACCAAGGAGACAGTCTGGGGATAGCAATCAGCCCCAGCATTTT
TRBD2,TRBV6-8,TRBJ2-6,-,CASRDTPSGLNSGANVLTF,TGTGCCAGCAGGGACACTCCTAGCGGGTTAAACTCTGGGGCCAACGTCCTGACTTTC
TRBD1,TRBV5-6,TRBJ2-7,-,CASSRRGTGGITYEQYF,TGTGCCAGCAGCCGGCGGGGGACAGGGGGGATTACCTACGAGCAGTACTTC
TRBD1,TRBV7-3,TRBJ1-1,-,CASSQDRGGTEAFF,TGTGCCAGCAGCCAGGACAGGGGAGGCACTGAAGCTTTCTTT
TRBD2,TRBV9,TRBJ2-7,-,CASGGGSGGFYEQYF,TGTGCCAGCGGGGGAGGGTCGGGAGGATTCTACGAGCAGTACTTC
TRBD1,TRBV28,TRBJ1-2,few,CASSIDRGYGYTF,TGTGCCAGCAGTATCGACAGGGGCTATGGCTACACCTTC
TRBD1,TRBV11-2,TRBJ1-1,-,CASSPWTGSNTEAFF,TGTGCCAGCAGCCCCTGGACAGGCTCGAACACTGAAGCTTTCTTT
-,TRBV28,TRBJ1-3,-,CASSPERGNTIYF,TGTGCCAGCAGTCCAGAACGAGGAAACACCATATATTTT
-,TRBV27,TRBJ2-1,few,CASSSLAFYNEQFF,TGTGCCAGCAGTTCTCTAGCGTTTTACAATGAGCAGTTCTTC
TRBD2,TRBV27,TRBJ2-7,-,CATRGDSYEQYF,TGTGCCACCCGGGGGGACTCCTACGAGCAGTACTTC
-,TRBV28,TRBJ2-1,-,CASRHEGGEAPHEQFF,TGTGCCAGCAGACACGAAGGGGGAGAGGCGCCGCATGAGCAGTTCTTC
-,TRBV27,TRBJ1-2,-,CASRKGSGYGYTF,TGTGCCAGCAGGAAGGGAAGCGGCTATGGCTACACCTTC
-,TRBV24-1,TRBJ1-5,-,CATGGGRGNNQPQHF,TGTGCCACCGGGGGAGGCCGCGGGAACAATCAGCCCCAGCATTTT
TRBD2,TRBV4-3,TRBJ2-7,-,CASSQDAPGLESYEQYF,TGCGCCAGCAGCCAAGACGCACCGGGACTAGAAAGCTACGAGCAGTACTTC
TRBD1,TRBV9,TRBJ2-7,-,CASSVGDRRRYEQYF,TGTGCCAGCAGCGTAGGGGACAGGCGAAGGTACGAGCAGTACTTC
-,TRBV9,TRBJ1-1,-,CASSVAQMNTEAFF,TGTGCCAGCAGCGTAGCACAGATGAACACTGAAGCTTTCTTT
-,TRBV27,TRBJ2-7,-,CASASPGLSYEQYF,TGTGCCAGCGCCTCCCCGGGACTTTCCTACGAGCAGTACTTC
-,TRBV27,TRBJ1-6,-,CASSQIYSGPSPLHF,TGTGCCAGCAGCCAAATCTACTCGGGTCCTTCACCCCTCCACTTT
-,TRBV7-8,TRBJ2-3,once,CASSPRTTFTDTQYF,TGTGCCAGCAGCCCCCGGACTACCTTCACAGATACGCAGTATTTT
TRBD2,TRBV9,TRBJ2-1,-,CASSVDGRGGINEQFF,TGTGCCAGCAGCGTAGATGGGCGGGGGGGAATTAATGAGCAGTTCTTC
TRBD1,TRBV4-1,TRBJ1-5,-,CASSQDAALGQGLSNQPQHF,TGCGCCAGCAGCCAAGATGCGGCATTGGGACAGGGTTTGAGCAATCAGCCCCAGCATTTT
TRBD1,TRBV28,TRBJ1-6,-,CASSLDAHGTGNSPLHF,TGTGCCAGCAGTTTAGACGCACATGGGACAGGGAACTCACCCCTCCACTTT
-,TRBV6-6,TRBJ2-7,-,CASLRAATYEQYF,TGTGCCAGCCTGAGGGCAGCCACCTACGAGCAGTACTTC
TRBD2,TRBV18,TRBJ2-1,-,CASSPTGMLAGVDEQFF,TGTGCCAGCTCACCCACCGGGATGCTAGCGGGAGTCGATGAGCAGTTCTTC
TRBD1,TRBV5-5,TRBJ1-2,-,CASSQQGAIRTGYGYTF,TGTGCCAGCAGCCAACAGGGGGCTATTAGGACGGGCTATGGCTACACCTTC
-,TRBV15,TRBJ2-7,-,CATSRDWAPLVEQYF,TGTGCCACCAGCAGAGATTGGGCACCATTAGTGGAGCAGTACTTC
-,TRBV6-2/TRBV6-3,TRBJ1-3,-,CASSRTVSGNTIYF,TGTGCCAGCAGTAGGACAGTCTCTGGAAACACCATATATTTT
TRBD1,TRBV7-9,TRBJ1-1,-,CASSFTGGTEAFF,TGTGCCAGCAGCTTCACAGGGGGCACTGAAGCTTTCTTT
-,TRBV6-5,TRBJ1-2,once,CASSTDINYGYTF,TGTGCCAGCAGCACGGACATCAACTATGGCTACACCTTC
-,TRBV28,TRBJ1-2,-,CASFGSLASGYTF,TGTGCCAGCTTTGGCAGTTTGGCCTCTGGCTACACCTTC
-,TRBV29-1,TRBJ1-2,-,CSVGVGGGTSGGYTF,TGCAGCGTTGGGGTAGGCGGGGGGACGTCAGGTGGCTACACCTTC
-,TRBV9,TRBJ1-6,-,CASSPASSYNSPLHF,TGTGCCAGCAGCCCAGCTAGCTCCTATAATTCACCCCTCCACTTT
-,TRBV7-9,TRBJ2-7,-,CASSVKVSTYEQYF,TGTGCCAGCAGCGTAAAAGTCAGTACCTACGAGCAGTACTTC
-,TRBV27,TRBJ2-5,-,CASKNFGLQETQYF,TGTGCCAGCAAAAATTTCGGACTCCAAGAGACCCAGTACTTC
TRBD1,TRBV5-6,TRBJ1-1,-,CASSLYRRQGNTEAFF,TGTGCCAGCAGCTTGTATCGGAGACAGGGGAACACTGAAGCTTTCTTT
-,TRBV11-3,TRBJ2-2,-,CASSLLYRGELFF,TGTGCCAGCAGCTTGCTATACAGGGGGGAGCTGTTTTTT
-,TRBV21-1,TRBJ2-3,-,CASSSHRFKRTDTQYF,TGTGCCAGCAGCAGCCATCGTTTTAAACGGACAGATACGCAGTATTTT
TRBD1,TRBV5-6,TRBJ2-7,-,CASSSGTGVPIYEQYF,TGTGCCAGCAGCTCCGGGACAGGGGTCCCCATCTACGAGCAGTACTTC
-,TRBV4-3,TRBJ2-6,-,CASSQDPGPSGANVLTF,TGCGCCAGCAGCCAAGATCCGGGTCCCTCTGGGGCCAACGTGCTGACTTTC
-,TRBV28,TRBJ2-5,-,CAGMHGDTVYF,TGTGCCGGAATGCACGGGGACACCGTATACTTC